One and the same sample provided the 20 T cell receptor beta chains below, sequenced in a study of OX40 agonist ivuxolimab in advanced cancers. Profiled with immunoSEQ multiplex PCR; TCRdb holds only in-frame clones, not every one. The table records about 150,000 clones, approximately 94% of them present only once. The sample consisted of CD4+ or CD8+ T cells sorted from blood, taken in a trial of the OX40 agonist ivuxolimab. These receptors originate from an adult with an advanced solid tumor such as melanoma, head and neck, liver or kidney cancer.

This chain connects TRBV6-5 to TRBJ2-4; a possible D gene is TRBD1 (6 bases). The germline gives CDR1 MNHEY, CDR2 SVGAGI. The CDR3 length is 14 residues. The V gene lost 10 bases and the J gene lost 0 bases, with 13 bases spanning the gap. CDR3 loop: CATMDRPAKNIQYF. DNA for the CDR3: TGTGCCACCATGGACAGACCAGCCAAAAACATTCAGTACTTC.

The V call is TRBV4-2, the J call TRBJ1-4; D remains unclear. Germline V gene sequence: CDR1 LGHNA, CDR2 YNFKEQ. V lost 4 bases to trimming and J lost 8 bases, with 23 bases between them. CDR3 length: 17 amino acids. Here the CDR3 reads CASSRETGSTPGEKLFF. The CDR3 nucleotides are TGTGCCAGCAGCCGGGAAACGGGAAGCACCCCGGGGGAAAAACTGTTTTTT.

This chain links TRBV7-9 with TRBJ1-2; D is possibly TRBD1 (5 bases). The germline CDR1 and CDR2 sequences are SEHNR and FQNEAQ (reference sequence). The ends were cut back, 1 base at V and 6 bases at J, with 9 bases in the middle. There are 13 residues in the CDR3. CDR3 coding DNA: TGTGCCAGCAGCTTAGAAGCAGGGAATGGCTACACCTTC. It codes for CASSLEAGNGYTF.

The J gene is TRBJ2-7, the V gene TRBV27; 10 nucleotides agree with TRBD2. CDR1 and CDR2 from the germline V gene are MNHEY and SMNVEV (reference sequence). The CDR3 contains 14 residues. V was pared by 5 bases and J by 4 bases, with 5 bases of the junction left unmatched. CDR3 nucleotide sequence: TGTGCCAGCAGTCTCGTTAGCGGGGGGTACGAGCAGTACTTC. It translates to CASSLVSGGYEQYF.

This rearrangement joins TRBV5-6 to TRBJ2-5; D remains unclear. The ends were cut back, 4 bases at V and 5 bases at J, with 15 bases in the middle. There are 14 residues in the CDR3. CDR1 is SGHDT and CDR2 is YYEEEE in the germline V gene. The CDR3 protein is CASSQRTFRETQYF. CDR3 DNA: TGTGCCAGCAGCCAAAGAACCTTTCGGGAGACCCAGTACTTC.

The rearrangement links TRBV7-2 to TRBJ1-5; 11 positions match TRBD1. Losses at the gene ends were 5 bases for V and 6 bases for J; bases not matched to a gene: 9. The V gene's germline CDR1 is SGHTA and CDR2 FQGNSA. CDR3 length: 16 amino acids. The CDR3 DNA reads TGTGCCAGCAGCCCGGGGACAGGGGGATTCAGTCAGCCCCAGCATTTT. Translation: CASSPGTGGFSQPQHF.

V and J are TRBV5-5 and TRBJ2-5; 7 nucleotides align to TRBD1. With 4 bases clipped from V and 4 bases from J, the junction kept 7 bases outside the gene matches. The CDR3 consists of 14 residues. In germline, CDR1 is SGHKS, CDR2 YYEKEE (reference sequence). The CDR3 DNA sequence: TGTGCCAGCAGCATCCAACAGGGGCGAGAGACCCAGTACTTC. Translated: CASSIQQGRETQYF.

The rearrangement joins TRBV5-6 to TRBJ1-3; no reliable D call. The CDR3 is made up of 14 amino acids. V lost 5 bases and J lost 2, with 11 bases in between. Germline V gives CDR1 SGHDT, CDR2 YYEEEE. In DNA form, the CDR3 reads TGTGCCAGCAGGAAATGGGTTACTGGAAACACCATATATTTT. Translation: CASRKWVTGNTIYF.

V usage is TRBV19 and J usage is TRBJ2-7; D could derive from TRBD1 or TRBD2 (5 bases each). V was clipped by 8 bases and J by 3 bases, with 14 bases between them. CDR1 is LNHDA and CDR2 is SQIVND in the germline V gene (reference sequence). This CDR3 region has 13 residues. In DNA form, the CDR3 reads TGTGCCAGTGCCCGGGACGGTAACTACGAGCAGTACTTC. Translated, it gives CASARDGNYEQYF.

Remarks on this clone: This sample also contains other DNA sequences that code for the same CDR3. The genes are TRBV28 and TRBJ2-3, with 8 bases identical to TRBD2. The CDR3 runs to 15 residues. V gave up 6 bases and J gave up 3 bases; unmatched junction bases: 8. Germline values: CDR1 MDHEN, CDR2 SYDVKM. CDR3 nucleotides: TGTGCCAGCAGCCCCAGCGGGGGCAATACAGATACGCAGTATTTT. As protein: CASSPSGGNTDTQYF.

The chain is built from TRBV6-1 and TRBJ2-3, with 7 positions matching TRBD2. Germline V gene lookup returns CDR1 MNHNS and CDR2 SASEGT. CDR3 length: 15 residues. J was trimmed by 4 bases and V by 6 bases; bases with no gene match: 10. CDR3 residues: CASRPHGGGPDTQYF. The CDR3 DNA reads TGTGCCAGCAGGCCCCATGGGGGGGGACCAGATACGCAGTATTTT.

J is TRBJ1-5 and V is TRBV19, with a possible D match to TRBD1 (5 bases). Trimming removed 5 bases at V and 4 bases at J, with 15 bases between. Germline lookup yields CDR1 LNHDA and CDR2 SQIVND (reference sequence). The CDR3 has 15 amino acids. CDR3 in DNA: TGTGCCAGTAGTTCCTTAGGGACGGGTAATCAGCCCCAGCATTTT. Translated: CASSSLGTGNQPQHF.

J is TRBJ1-1 and V is TRBV20-1, with D uncertain. The germline V and J ends were trimmed by 5 bases and 3 bases, with 7 bases remaining between them. Germline CDR1 and CDR2: DFQATT and SNEGSKA (reference sequence). The CDR3 runs 11 residues. Here the CDR3 DNA reads TGCAGTGCTCACCGATACACTGAAGCTTTCTTT. It translates to CSAHRYTEAFF.

This chain links TRBV2 with TRBJ2-1, with 11 bases matching TRBD1. The CDR3 is made up of 16 amino acids. The germline V gene encodes CDR1 SNHLY and CDR2 FYNNEI. Trimming removed 2 bases from V and 6 bases from J; junction bases left unmatched: 6. The CDR3 loop reads CASSEWGTGGVNEQFF. CDR3 nucleotides: TGTGCCAGCAGTGAATGGGGGACAGGGGGTGTCAATGAGCAGTTCTTC.

The chain links TRBV18 to TRBJ2-5, with 10 bases identical to TRBD2. The V and J ends lost 2 bases and 5 bases, in that order; junction bases with no gene match: 11. Germline loops: CDR1 KGHSH, CDR2 LQKENI. This CDR3 region has 17 residues. In DNA form, the CDR3 reads TGTGCCAGCTCACCAAGTGCTAGCGGGAGAAGAGGGGAGACCCAGTACTTC. Amino acids: CASSPSASGRRGETQYF.

The chain joins TRBV11-2 to TRBJ2-7; possible D gene TRBD1, 5 bases. Germline lookup yields CDR1 SGHAT and CDR2 FQNNGV. The CDR3 has 14 amino acids. The ends were cut back, 3 bases at V and 3 bases at J, with 12 bases in the middle. The CDR3 loop reads CASSFDRDLYEQYF. The DNA of the CDR3 is TGTGCCAGCAGCTTCGACAGAGACCTCTACGAGCAGTACTTC.

The genes are TRBV5-4 and TRBJ1-2, with a weak D call TRBD1 (6 bases). CDR3 length: 14 residues. Trimming removed 10 bases at V and 0 bases at J, with 16 bases between. CDR1 is SGHNT, CDR2 YYREEE, per germline (reference sequence). CDR3 coding DNA: TGTGCCGCGGGGGGGGACAAACCTAACTATGGCTACACCTTC. It encodes CAAGGDKPNYGYTF.

V and J are TRBV4-3 and TRBJ2-2, with D possibly matching TRBD1 (5 bases). Between the trimmed V and J ends, which lost 4 bases and 4 bases, there was a span of 13 bases. Germline-derived CDR1 and CDR2 are LGHNA and YSLEER. The CDR3 is made up of 15 amino acids. The CDR3 DNA reads as TGCGCCAGCAGCCCTCAGTCCCAGGGCACCGGGGAGCTGTTTTTT. This encodes CASSPQSQGTGELFF.

This rearrangement joins TRBV6-1 to TRBJ1-5, with TRBD1 matching 8 bases. Germline CDR1 reads MNHNS; CDR2 reads SASEGT. CDR3 size: 14 residues. V lost 6 bases to trimming and J lost 7 bases; unmatched junction nucleotides: 8. The CDR3 spells CASRLGQVGQPQHF. CDR3 sequence (DNA): TGTGCCAGCAGGCTGGGACAGGTGGGACAGCCCCAGCATTTT.

This chain links TRBV28 with TRBJ1-2, with D maybe TRBD1 (5 bases). The germline V and J ends were trimmed by 3 bases and 4 bases, with 15 bases remaining between them. The CDR3 has 15 amino acids. The V gene's germline CDR1 is MDHEN and CDR2 SYDVKM. CDR3 sequence reads: CASSLGSGPLYGYTF. DNA of the CDR3: TGTGCCAGCAGTTTGGGTTCAGGGCCGCTCTATGGCTACACCTTC.